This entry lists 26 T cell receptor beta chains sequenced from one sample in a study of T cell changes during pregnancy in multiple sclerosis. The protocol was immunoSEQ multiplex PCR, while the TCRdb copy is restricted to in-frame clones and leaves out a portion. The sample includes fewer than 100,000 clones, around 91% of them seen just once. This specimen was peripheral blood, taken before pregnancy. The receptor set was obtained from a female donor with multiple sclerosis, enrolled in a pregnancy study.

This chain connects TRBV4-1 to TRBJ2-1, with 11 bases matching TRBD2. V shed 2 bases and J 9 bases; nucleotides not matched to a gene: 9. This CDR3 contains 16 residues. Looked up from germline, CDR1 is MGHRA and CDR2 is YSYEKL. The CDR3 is CASSQRLAGISSEQFF. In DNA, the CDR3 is TGCGCCAGCAGCCAAAGACTAGCGGGGATTTCCAGTGAGCAGTTCTTC.

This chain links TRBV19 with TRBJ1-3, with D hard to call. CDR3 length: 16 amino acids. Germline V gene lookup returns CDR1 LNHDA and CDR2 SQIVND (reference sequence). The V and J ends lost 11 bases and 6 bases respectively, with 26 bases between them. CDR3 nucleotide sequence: TGTGCCGCCAGTCCCTACTTCACAGCTCTGGAAAACACCATATATTTT. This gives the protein CAASPYFTALENTIYF.

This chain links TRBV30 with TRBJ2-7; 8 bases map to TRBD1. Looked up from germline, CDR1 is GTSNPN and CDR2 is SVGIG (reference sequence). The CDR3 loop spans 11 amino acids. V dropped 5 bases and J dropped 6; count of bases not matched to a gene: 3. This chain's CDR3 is CAWGQGPEQYF. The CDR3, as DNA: TGTGCCTGGGGACAGGGCCCCGAGCAGTACTTC.

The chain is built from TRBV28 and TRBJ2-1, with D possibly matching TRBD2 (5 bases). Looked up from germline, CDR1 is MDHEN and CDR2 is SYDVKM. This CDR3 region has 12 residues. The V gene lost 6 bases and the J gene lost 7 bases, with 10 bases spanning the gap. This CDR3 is CASRFRRNEQFF. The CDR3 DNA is TGTGCCAGCAGGTTCCGGAGGAATGAGCAGTTCTTC.

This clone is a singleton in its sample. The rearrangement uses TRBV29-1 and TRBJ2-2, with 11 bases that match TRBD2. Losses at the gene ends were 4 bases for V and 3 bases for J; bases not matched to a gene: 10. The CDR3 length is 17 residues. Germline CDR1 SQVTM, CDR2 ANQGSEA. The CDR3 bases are TGCAGCGTTGGAACGGTAGCGGGGGGGCGGGACACCGGGGAGCTGTTTTTT. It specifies CSVGTVAGGRDTGELFF.

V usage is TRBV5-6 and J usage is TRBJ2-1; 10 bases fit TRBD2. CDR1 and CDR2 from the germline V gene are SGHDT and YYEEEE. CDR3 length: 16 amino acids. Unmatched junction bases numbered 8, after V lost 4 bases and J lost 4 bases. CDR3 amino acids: CASSQERGGLYNEQFF. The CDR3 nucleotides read TGTGCCAGCAGCCAAGAGCGGGGGGGTTTATACAATGAGCAGTTCTTC.

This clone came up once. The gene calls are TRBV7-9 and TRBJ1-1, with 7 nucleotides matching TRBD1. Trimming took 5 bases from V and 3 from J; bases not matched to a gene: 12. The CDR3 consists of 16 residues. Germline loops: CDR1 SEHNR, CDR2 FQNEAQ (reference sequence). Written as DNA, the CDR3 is TGTGCCAGCAGCCTTCGACAGGGAGGTAGGCACACTGAAGCTTTCTTT. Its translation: CASSLRQGGRHTEAFF.

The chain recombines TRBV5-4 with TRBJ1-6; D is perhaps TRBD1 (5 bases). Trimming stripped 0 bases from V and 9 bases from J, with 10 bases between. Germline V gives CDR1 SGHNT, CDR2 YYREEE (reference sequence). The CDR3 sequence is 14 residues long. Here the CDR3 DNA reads TGTGCCAGCAGCTTGGTAGGGGTTGGTTCACCCCTCCACTTT. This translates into CASSLVGVGSPLHF.

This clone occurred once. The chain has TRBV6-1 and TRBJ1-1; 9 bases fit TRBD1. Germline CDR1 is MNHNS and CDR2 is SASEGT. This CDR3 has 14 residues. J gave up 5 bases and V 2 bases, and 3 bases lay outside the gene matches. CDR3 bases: TGTGCCAGCAGTGAATACAGGGGGCGGACTGAAGCTTTCTTT. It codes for CASSEYRGRTEAFF.

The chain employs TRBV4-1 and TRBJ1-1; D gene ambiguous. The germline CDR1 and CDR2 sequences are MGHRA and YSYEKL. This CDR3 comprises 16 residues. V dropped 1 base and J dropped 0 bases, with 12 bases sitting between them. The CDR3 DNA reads TGCGCCAGCAGCCAAGGTCGCGGGCAGCTGAACACTGAAGCTTTCTTT. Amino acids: CASSQGRGQLNTEAFF.

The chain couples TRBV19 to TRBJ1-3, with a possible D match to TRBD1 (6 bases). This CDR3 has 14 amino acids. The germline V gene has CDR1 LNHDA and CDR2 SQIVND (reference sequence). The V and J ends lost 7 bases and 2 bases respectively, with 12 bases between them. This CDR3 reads CASTTQGTGNTIYF. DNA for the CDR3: TGTGCCAGTACCACACAGGGTACTGGAAACACCATATATTTT. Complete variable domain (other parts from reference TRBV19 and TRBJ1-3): DGGITQSPKYLFRKEGQNVTLSCEQNLNHDAMYWYRQDPGQGLRLIYYSQIVNDFQKGDIAEGYSVSREKKESFPLTVTSAQKNPTAFYLCASTTQGTGNTIYFGEGSWLTVV.

The CDR3: CASSPRVGRGNEQYF. Written as DNA, the CDR3 is TGTGCCAGCAGCCCTAGAGTAGGAAGGGGAAACGAGCAGTACTTC. The chain combines TRBV7-9 with TRBJ2-7; possibly TRBD1 for D (5 bases). CDR3 size: 15 residues. Germline CDR1 SEHNR, CDR2 FQNEAQ (reference sequence). V lost 5 bases, J lost 5 bases, and 19 bases lay in between.

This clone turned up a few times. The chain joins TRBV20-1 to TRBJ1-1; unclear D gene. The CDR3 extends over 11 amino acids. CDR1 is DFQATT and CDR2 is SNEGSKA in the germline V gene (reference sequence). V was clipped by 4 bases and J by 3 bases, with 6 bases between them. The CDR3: CSATLYTEAFF. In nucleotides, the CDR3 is TGCAGTGCTACCTTATACACTGAAGCTTTCTTT.

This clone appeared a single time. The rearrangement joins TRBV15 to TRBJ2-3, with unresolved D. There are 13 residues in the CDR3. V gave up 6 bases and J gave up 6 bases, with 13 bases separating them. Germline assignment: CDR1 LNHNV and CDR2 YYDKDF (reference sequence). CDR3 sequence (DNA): TGTGCCACCAGTTCTGGCACGCGGGATACGCAGTATTTT. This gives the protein CATSSGTRDTQYF.

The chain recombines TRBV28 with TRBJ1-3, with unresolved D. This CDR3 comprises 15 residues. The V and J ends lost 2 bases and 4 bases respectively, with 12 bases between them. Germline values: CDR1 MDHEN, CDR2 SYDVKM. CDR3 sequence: CASSLGESGGNTIYF. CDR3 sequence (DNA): TGTGCCAGCAGTTTAGGGGAGTCGGGGGGAAACACCATATATTTT.

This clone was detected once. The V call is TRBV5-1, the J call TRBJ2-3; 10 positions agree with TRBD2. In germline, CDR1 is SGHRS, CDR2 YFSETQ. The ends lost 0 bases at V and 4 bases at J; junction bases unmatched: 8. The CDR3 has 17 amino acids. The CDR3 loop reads CASSLVPSGGGADTQYF. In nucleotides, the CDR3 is TGCGCCAGCAGCTTGGTACCTAGCGGGGGTGGAGCAGATACGCAGTATTTT.

The DNA for the CDR3 is TGCAGCGTTGACCAGGGGGCGACTGAAGCTTTCTTT. Its protein is CSVDQGATEAFF. The V and J genes are TRBV29-1 and TRBJ1-1; 8 bases are shared with TRBD1. The ends lost 3 bases at V and 5 bases at J; junction bases unmatched: 2. The germline V gene encodes CDR1 SQVTM and CDR2 ANQGSEA. This CDR3 spans 12 amino acids.

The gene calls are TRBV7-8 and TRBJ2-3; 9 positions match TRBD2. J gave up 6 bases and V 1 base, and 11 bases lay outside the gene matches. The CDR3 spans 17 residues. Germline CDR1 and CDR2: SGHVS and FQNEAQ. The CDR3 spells CASSLVFRRGGSDTQYF. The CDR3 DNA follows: TGTGCCAGCAGCTTAGTATTCCGGCGGGGGGGTTCGGATACGCAGTATTTT.

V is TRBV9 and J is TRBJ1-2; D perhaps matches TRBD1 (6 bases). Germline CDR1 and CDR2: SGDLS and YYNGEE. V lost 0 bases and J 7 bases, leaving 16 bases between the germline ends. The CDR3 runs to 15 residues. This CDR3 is CASSVEGQGTSGYTF. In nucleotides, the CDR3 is TGTGCCAGCAGCGTAGAAGGGCAGGGGACGAGTGGCTACACCTTC.

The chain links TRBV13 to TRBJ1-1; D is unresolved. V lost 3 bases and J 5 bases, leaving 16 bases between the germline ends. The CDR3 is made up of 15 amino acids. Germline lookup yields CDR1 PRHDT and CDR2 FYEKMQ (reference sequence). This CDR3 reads CASSLGTVPGTEAFF. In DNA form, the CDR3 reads TGTGCCAGCAGCTTGGGTACGGTCCCGGGAACTGAAGCTTTCTTT. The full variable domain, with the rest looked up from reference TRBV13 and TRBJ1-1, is AAGVIQSPRHLIKEKRETATLKCYPIPRHDTVYWYQQGPGQDPQFLISFYEKMQSDKGSIPDRFSAQQFSDYHSELNMSSLELGDSALYFCASSLGTVPGTEAFFGQGTRLTVV.

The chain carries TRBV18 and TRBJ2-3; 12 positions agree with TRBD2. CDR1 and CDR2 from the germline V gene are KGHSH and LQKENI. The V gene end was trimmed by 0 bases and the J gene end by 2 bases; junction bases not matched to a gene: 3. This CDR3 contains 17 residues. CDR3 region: CASSPPGLAGNTDTQYF. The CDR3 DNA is TGTGCCAGCTCACCACCTGGACTAGCGGGGAACACAGATACGCAGTATTTT.

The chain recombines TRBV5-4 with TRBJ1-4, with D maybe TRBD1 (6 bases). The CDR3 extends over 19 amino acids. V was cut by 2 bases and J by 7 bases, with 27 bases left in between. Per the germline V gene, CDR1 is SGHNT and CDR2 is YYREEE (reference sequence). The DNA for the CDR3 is TGTGCCAGCAGCTTCAGGGGTGGACGTCTTGGGACATTGGTTGAAAAACTGTTTTTT. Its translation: CASSFRGGRLGTLVEKLFF.

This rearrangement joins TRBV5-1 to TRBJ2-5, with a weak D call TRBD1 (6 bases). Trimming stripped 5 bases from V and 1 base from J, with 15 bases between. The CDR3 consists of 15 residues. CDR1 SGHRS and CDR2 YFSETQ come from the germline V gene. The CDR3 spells CASSFIQGSQETQYF. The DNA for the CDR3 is TGCGCCAGCAGTTTCATACAGGGCAGCCAAGAGACCCAGTACTTC.

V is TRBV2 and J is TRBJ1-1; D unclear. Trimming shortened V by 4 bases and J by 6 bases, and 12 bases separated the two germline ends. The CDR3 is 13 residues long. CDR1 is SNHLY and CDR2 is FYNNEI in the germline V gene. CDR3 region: CASSGPERAEAFF. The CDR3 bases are TGTGCCAGCAGTGGCCCAGAGAGGGCTGAAGCTTTCTTT.

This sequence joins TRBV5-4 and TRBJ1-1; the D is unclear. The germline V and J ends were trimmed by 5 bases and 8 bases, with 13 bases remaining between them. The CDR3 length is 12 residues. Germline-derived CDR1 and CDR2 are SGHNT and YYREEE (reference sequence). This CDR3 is CASSKSRVEAFF. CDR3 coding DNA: TGTGCCAGCAGTAAATCCCGGGTGGAAGCTTTCTTT. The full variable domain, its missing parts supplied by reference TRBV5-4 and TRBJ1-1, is ETGVTQSPTHLIKTRGQQVTLRCSSQSGHNTVSWYQQALGQGPQFIFQYYREEENGRGNFPPRFSGLQFPNYSSELNVNALELDDSALYLCASSKSRVEAFFGQGTRLTVV.

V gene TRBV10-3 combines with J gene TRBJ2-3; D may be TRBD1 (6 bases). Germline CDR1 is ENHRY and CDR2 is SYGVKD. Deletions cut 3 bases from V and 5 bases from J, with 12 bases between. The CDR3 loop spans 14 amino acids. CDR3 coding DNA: TGTGCCATCAGTGAAACCGGCAGGGGAGATACGCAGTATTTT. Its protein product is CAISETGRGDTQYF.